One T cell receptor (beta chain) is described in this entry. Its specificity is not known. The PCR employed 60 Vbeta primers together with 13 Jbeta primers. The data were produced by immunoSEQ multiplex PCR, yet TCRdb's version contains in-frame clones alone and is incomplete. The repertoire holds about 130,000 clones, with about 73% as singletons. The data were taken from a study of cytomegalovirus exposure and HLA in healthy donors. Study conclusions and caveats: Information on immune exposure was restricted to one variable (CMV serostatus).

The CDR3 is 15 residues long. The germline CDR1 and CDR2 sequences are SEHNR and FQNEAQ (reference sequence). Trimming took off 4 bases at V and 9 bases at J, with 16 bases between the two ends. The chain joins TRBV7-9 to TRBJ2-6, with a possible D match to TRBD1 (5 bases). This TCR derives from a human donor in good health. Sequenced material: PBMCs. The CDR3, as DNA: TGTGCCAGCAGCTCACCTCCAGACAGCAGCAACGTCCTGACTTTC. Amino acids: CASSSPPDSSNVLTF.